This T cell receptor (beta chain) was captured by sequencing in a study of graft-versus-host responses after intestinal transplantation. Only in-frame clones appear in the TCRdb table, and some are missing; sequencing was by immunoSEQ multiplex PCR. The sample consists of 80,000 to 95,000 clones, roughly 91% of them appearing once. In the case of this clone: What it binds is unknown.

CDR3 length: 16 residues. CDR1 MNHNY and CDR2 SVGAGI come from the germline V gene (reference sequence). V lost 8 bases, J lost 0 bases, and 20 bases lay in between. This sequence was found in a human donor who received an intestinal transplant. The chain employs TRBV6-6 and TRBJ2-7; D gene ambiguous. Sequencing used unstimulated CD8+ T cells sorted from spleen or lymph node cells, obtained before intestinal transplant. The CDR3 spells CASFDGHPLSSYEQYF. The CDR3 DNA sequence: TGTGCCAGCTTCGATGGGCATCCCCTAAGCTCCTACGAGCAGTACTTC.